This T cell receptor beta chain was identified during a study of T cells in Graves' hyperthyroidism and ophthalmopathy. Using RNA transcripts as the source, TCR beta CDR3 regions were amplified. An initial round of RT-PCR targeting the TCR CDR3 relied on the HTBI primer set. MiXCR was run by TCRdb on the multiplex PCR reads, yielding one entry per CDR3 protein. The table has about 300,000 distinct CDR3 sequences, roughly 19% seen once. V was shortened by 3 bases and J by 3 bases, with 13 bases between the two germline ends. The CDR3 length is 15 residues. CDR1 is PRHDT, CDR2 FYEKMQ, per germline (reference sequence). General study results and limits: Also found in blood were most expanded thyroid clonotypes above 0.001. From stable hyperthyroidism, ophthalmopathy was set apart by a 13 V-J model.

Ophthalmopathy cases scored 3 or more on the Clinical Activity Score and 4 or more on NOSPECS grade, with duration below 3 months. This clonotype appeared a few times. What it recognizes is unknown. The sample consisted of blood. This receptor was taken from a man aged 50-59 years with Graves' ophthalmopathy. The chain is built from TRBV13 and TRBJ2-3; TRBD2 might be the D (5 bases). The CDR3 DNA reads TGTGCCAGCAGCTTTGGTACTCGGGGAACAGATACGCAGTATTTT. Protein product: CASSFGTRGTDTQYF.